The T cell receptor beta chain described here comes from a study of post-analysis software for immune sequencing data. On the study more broadly: Several disease courses (relapsing-remitting, secondary progressive and progressive-relapsing) of multiple sclerosis were included.

For this clonotype: Its antigen is not known.

The library was made from cDNA and included unique molecular identifiers. TCRdb reprocessed the PCR reads via MiXCR and lists one record per CDR3 protein. The sample lists more than 500,000 distinct CDR3 sequences; around 34% were seen once. The CDR3 loop spans 15 amino acids. Germline V gene lookup returns CDR1 SGHDT and CDR2 YYEEEE. Trimming left V 2 bases short and J 5 bases short, with 16 bases between. Findings and caveats of the study: The study found TRBV5-6, TRBV5-1 and TRBV20-1 among a handful of TRBV segments more frequent in patients than controls.

The specimen was blood. The origin of this receptor is a girl aged 2 to 17 with multiple sclerosis. The chain is built from TRBV5-6 and TRBJ2-5, with D perhaps TRBD2 (6 bases). As DNA, the CDR3 is TGTGCCAGCAGCTTACCGGGGACTTCTAGGGAGACCCAGTACTTC. Translation: CASSLPGTSRETQYF.